Shown below are 14 T cell receptor beta chains from a single sample sequenced in a study of OX40 agonist ivuxolimab in advanced cancers. Libraries were prepared through the immunoSEQ multiplex PCR assay. In TCRdb, the immuneACCESS table is reduced to in-frame sequences with V and J assigned. These tables do not hold every clone; where another copy was compared, an unresolved V gene accounts for under half, and the others remain unexplained. This sample has tens of thousands of clones in its table, and 92% of those were observed once. Less than 25% of the sample rests with the top ten. Sequenced material: CD4+ or CD8+ T cells sorted from blood, taken in a trial of the OX40 agonist ivuxolimab. The source is an adult with an advanced solid tumor such as melanoma, head and neck, liver or kidney cancer.

The chain recombines TRBV28 with TRBJ1-3, with D perhaps matching TRBD1 (5 bases). In germline, CDR1 is MDHEN, CDR2 SYDVKM. V was cut by 3 bases and J by 0 bases, with 6 bases left in between. The CDR3 loop spans 14 amino acids. CDR3 sequence reads: CASSFQGSGNTIYF. Here the CDR3 DNA reads TGTGCCAGCAGTTTTCAGGGCTCTGGAAACACCATATATTTT. The variable domain in full, with the rest retrieved from reference TRBV28 and TRBJ1-3, is DVKVTQSSRYLVKRTGEKVFLECVQDMDHENMFWYRQDPGLGLRLIYFSYDVKMKEKGDIPEGYSVSREKKERFSLILESASTNQTSMYLCASSFQGSGNTIYFGEGSWLTVV.

The V and J genes are TRBV27 and TRBJ2-1; D perhaps matches TRBD2 (6 bases). Trimming removed 5 bases at V and 0 bases at J, with 8 bases between. The CDR3 is made up of 14 amino acids. Germline lookup yields CDR1 MNHEY and CDR2 SMNVEV (reference sequence). CDR3 nucleotides: TGTGCCAGCAGTCGGCGGGGCTCCTACAATGAGCAGTTCTTC. Its translation: CASSRRGSYNEQFF.

The CDR3 region is CASTPSGGTSGTTYNEQFF. Here the CDR3 DNA reads TGCGCCAGCACCCCAAGCGGGGGGACTAGCGGGACCACCTACAATGAGCAGTTCTTC. The chain carries TRBV4-1 and TRBJ2-1; TRBD2 aligns across 13 bases. Germline CDR1 MGHRA, CDR2 YSYEKL. With V trimmed by 7 bases and J by 2 bases, 14 bases remained unmatched. The CDR3 has 19 residues.

This chain uses TRBV7-8 with TRBJ1-1; 7 bases are a match to TRBD1. J lost 0 bases, V lost 2 bases, and 3 bases had no gene match. This CDR3 is 15 amino acids long. Germline lookup yields CDR1 SGHVS and CDR2 FQNEAQ. The CDR3 DNA sequence: TGTGCCAGCAGCTTATCGGACAGGTTGAACACTGAAGCTTTCTTT. The encoded protein is CASSLSDRLNTEAFF. Drawing the rest from reference TRBV7-8 and TRBJ1-1, the complete variable domain is GAGVSQSPRYKVAKRGQDVALRCDPISGHVSLFWYQQALGQGPEFLTYFQNEAQLDKSGLPSDRFFAERPEGSVSTLKIQRTQQEDSAVYLCASSLSDRLNTEAFFGQGTRLTVV.

The chain employs TRBV10-1 and TRBJ2-1; D unclear. Trimming removed 3 bases from V and 2 bases from J, with 14 bases in between. The germline V gene encodes CDR1 WNHNN and CDR2 SYGVQD (reference sequence). The CDR3 loop spans 16 amino acids. The CDR3 DNA follows: TGCGCCAGCAGTGAAAACTCCCTGGTCCCCTACAATGAGCAGTTCTTC. It specifies CASSENSLVPYNEQFF.

This chain uses TRBV4-1 with TRBJ2-7, with TRBD1 matching over 9 bases. Germline V gene sequence: CDR1 MGHRA, CDR2 YSYEKL. The CDR3 is 15 residues long. V gave up 4 bases and J gave up 1 base; unmatched junction bases: 5. This CDR3 is CASSPRDRASYEQYF. The CDR3, as DNA: TGCGCCAGCAGCCCGAGGGACAGGGCTTCCTACGAGCAGTACTTC.

The chain recombines TRBV7-2 with TRBJ2-7; 13 bases fit TRBD2. After removal of 5 bases from V and 3 bases from J, the junction contained 10 bases not matched to a gene. The CDR3 consists of 17 residues. Germline assignment: CDR1 SGHTA and CDR2 FQGNSA. CDR3 residues: CASSLTSGRAKGYEQYF. The CDR3 nucleotides read TGTGCCAGCAGCCTAACTAGCGGGAGGGCCAAGGGCTACGAGCAGTACTTC. Complete variable domain (other parts from reference TRBV7-2 and TRBJ2-7): GAGVSQSPSNKVTEKGKDVELRCDPISGHTALYWYRQSLGQGLEFLIYFQGNSAPDKSGLPSDRFSAERTGGSVSTLTIQRTQQEDSAVYLCASSLTSGRAKGYEQYFGPGTRLTVT.

This rearrangement joins TRBV29-1 to TRBJ2-7; TRBD2 is a possible D gene (5 bases). Trimming removed 6 bases from V and 0 bases from J, with 18 bases in between. This CDR3 contains 15 residues. CDR1 and CDR2 from the germline V gene are SQVTM and ANQGSEA. CDR3 amino acids: CSVPTGPEGSYEQYF. CDR3 in DNA: TGCAGCGTCCCAACGGGCCCTGAGGGCTCCTACGAGCAGTACTTC.

This clone is a singleton in its sample. CDR3 sequence: CASSFTLLRHEQFF. CDR3 in DNA: TGTGCCAGTAGTTTTACCCTTCTGAGGCATGAGCAGTTCTTC. The chain links TRBV19 to TRBJ2-1; D remains ambiguous. Germline lookup yields CDR1 LNHDA and CDR2 SQIVND (reference sequence). With 5 bases removed from V and 8 bases from J, the gap between germline ends came to 16 bases. The CDR3 is made up of 14 amino acids.

The V gene is TRBV5-5, the J gene TRBJ2-7; D remains unclear. This CDR3 has 14 residues. Trimming pared 1 base from V and 2 bases from J, leaving 10 bases between. Germline CDR1 SGHKS, CDR2 YYEKEE (reference sequence). CDR3 residues: CASSLIQFTYEQYF. The CDR3 region has the DNA TGTGCCAGCAGCTTGATTCAGTTCACCTACGAGCAGTACTTC.

V is TRBV5-5 and J is TRBJ1-2; D gene uncertain. The CDR3 has 12 amino acids. CDR1 SGHKS and CDR2 YYEKEE come from the germline V gene (reference sequence). V was clipped by 1 base and J by 4 bases, with 5 bases between them. In DNA, the CDR3 is TGTGCCAGCAGCTTGTCCGGCTATGGCTACACCTTC. It codes for CASSLSGYGYTF.

The count of this clone is one. A much bigger clone sits one base away, suggesting this may be a read error. The chain links TRBV7-9 to TRBJ2-7, with TRBD2 matching 7 bases. V was pared by 5 bases and J by 2 bases, with 6 bases of the junction left unmatched. CDR3 length: 14 residues. Germline assignment: CDR1 SEHNR and CDR2 FQNEAQ (reference sequence). CDR3 coding DNA: TGTGCCAGCAGCGAAGGACTAGTGGCCTACGAGCAGTACTTC. Its translation: CASSEGLVAYEQYF.

This clone was counted once. The gene calls are TRBV19 and TRBJ1-5; maybe TRBD1 (5 bases). V lost 3 bases, J lost 3 bases, and 9 bases lay in between. Germline V lookup: CDR1 LNHDA, CDR2 SQIVND (reference sequence). The CDR3 has 14 residues. The CDR3 bases are TGTGCCAGTAGTATTGAGGGGCACAATCAGCCCCAGCATTTT. It encodes CASSIEGHNQPQHF.

V gene TRBV27 combines with J gene TRBJ2-3, with unresolved D. Trimming shortened V by 2 bases and J by 1 base, and 1 base separated the two germline ends. Germline assignment: CDR1 MNHEY and CDR2 SMNVEV (reference sequence). The CDR3 length is 12 residues. CDR3 in DNA: TGTGCCAGCAGTTTAGGCACAGATACGCAGTATTTT. Its translation: CASSLGTDTQYF.